What follows describes a single TCR beta chain. The antigen is undetermined. This specimen belongs to a study of Ad26.COV2.S vaccination and SARS-CoV-2 variants. In the study overall: Ad26.COV2.S given intramuscularly, once or twice 56 days apart. Notes on the study in general: Placebo recipients had lower spike-specific TCR breadth than vaccine recipients.

Noted treatment: 15 to 20 received Ad26.COV2.S at low or high dose, single or two shots; roughly five received placebo; per-sample allocation not given. Sampling took place 63 days after the first vaccine or placebo injection. Vaccination used an Ad26 vector expressing Wuhan-strain SARS-CoV-2 spike. This table comes from immunoSEQ multiplex PCR, and its TCRdb copy is limited to in-frame clones, with some not included. The sample has roughly 410,000 clones, roughly 85% seen once. V lost 0 bases to trimming and J lost 8 bases, with 2 bases between them. The CDR3 length is 11 residues. Germline V gene sequence: CDR1 SGHNT, CDR2 YYREEE (reference sequence).

J is TRBJ1-4 and V is TRBV5-4; D not resolved. The receptor was derived from a person aged 18 to 59 who received the Ad26.COV2.S COVID-19 vaccine or a placebo. The sequencing used peripheral blood, collected in a trial of Ad26.COV2.S vaccine versus placebo. The CDR3 region has the DNA TGTGCCAGCAGCTTGGGCGAAAAACTGTTTTTT. Its protein product is CASSLGEKLFF.